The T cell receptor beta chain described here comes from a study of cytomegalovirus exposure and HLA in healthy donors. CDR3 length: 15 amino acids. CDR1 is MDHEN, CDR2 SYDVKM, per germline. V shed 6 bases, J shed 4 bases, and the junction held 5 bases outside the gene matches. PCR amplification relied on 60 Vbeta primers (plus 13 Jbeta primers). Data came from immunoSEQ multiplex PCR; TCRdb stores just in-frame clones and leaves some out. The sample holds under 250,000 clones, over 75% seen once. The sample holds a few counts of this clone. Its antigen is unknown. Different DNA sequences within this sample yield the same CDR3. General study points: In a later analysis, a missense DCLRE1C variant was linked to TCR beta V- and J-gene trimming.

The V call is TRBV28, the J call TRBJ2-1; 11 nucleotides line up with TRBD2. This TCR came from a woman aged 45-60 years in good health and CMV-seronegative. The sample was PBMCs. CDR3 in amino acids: CASSPGTSGYNEQFF. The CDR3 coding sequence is TGTGCCAGCAGCCCCGGGACTAGCGGTTACAATGAGCAGTTCTTC.